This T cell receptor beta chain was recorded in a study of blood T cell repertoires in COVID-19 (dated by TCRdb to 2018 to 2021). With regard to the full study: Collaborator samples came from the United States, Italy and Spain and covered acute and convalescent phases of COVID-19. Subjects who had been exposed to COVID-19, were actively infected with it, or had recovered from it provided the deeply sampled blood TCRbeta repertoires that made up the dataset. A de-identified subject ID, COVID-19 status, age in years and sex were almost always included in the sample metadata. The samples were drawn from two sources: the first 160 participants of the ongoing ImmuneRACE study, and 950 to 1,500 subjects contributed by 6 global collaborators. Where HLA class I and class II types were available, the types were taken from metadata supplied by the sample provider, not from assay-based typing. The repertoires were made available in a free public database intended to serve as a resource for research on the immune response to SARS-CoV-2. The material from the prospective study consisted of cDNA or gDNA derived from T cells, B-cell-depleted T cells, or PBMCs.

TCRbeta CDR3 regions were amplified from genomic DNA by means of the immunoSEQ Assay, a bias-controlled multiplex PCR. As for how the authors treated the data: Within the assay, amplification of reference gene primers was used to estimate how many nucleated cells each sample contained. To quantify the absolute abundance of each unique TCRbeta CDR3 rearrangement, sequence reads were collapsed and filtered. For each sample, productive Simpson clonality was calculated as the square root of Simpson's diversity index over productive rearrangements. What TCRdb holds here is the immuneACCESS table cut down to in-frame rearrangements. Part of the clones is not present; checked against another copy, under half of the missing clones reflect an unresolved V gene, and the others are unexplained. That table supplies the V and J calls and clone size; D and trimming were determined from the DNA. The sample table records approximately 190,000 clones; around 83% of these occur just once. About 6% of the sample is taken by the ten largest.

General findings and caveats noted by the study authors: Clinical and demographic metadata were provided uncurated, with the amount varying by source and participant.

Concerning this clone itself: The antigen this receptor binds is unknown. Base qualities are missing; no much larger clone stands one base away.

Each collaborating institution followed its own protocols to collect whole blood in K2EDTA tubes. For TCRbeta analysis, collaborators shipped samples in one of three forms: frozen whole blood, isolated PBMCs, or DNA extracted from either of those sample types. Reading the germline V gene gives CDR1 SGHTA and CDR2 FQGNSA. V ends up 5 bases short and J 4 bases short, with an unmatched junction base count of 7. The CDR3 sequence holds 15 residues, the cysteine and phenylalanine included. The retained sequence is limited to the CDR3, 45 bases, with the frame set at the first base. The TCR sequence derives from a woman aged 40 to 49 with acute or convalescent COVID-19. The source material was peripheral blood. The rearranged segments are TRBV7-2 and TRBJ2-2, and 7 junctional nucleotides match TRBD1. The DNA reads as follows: TGTGCCAGCAGCCCCGACAGGGTTTCCACCGGGGAGCTGTTTTTT. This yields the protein CASSPDRVSTGELFF.